This TCR beta chain was found in a study of vaccination and CD4 T cells after COVID-19. Regarding treatment: approximately nine-day PBMC culture with coronavirus spike peptide pools or control peptides (ViraFEST assay). Harvesting of the unexposed donor's CD4+ T cells predated the COVID-19 pandemic (2011-2018). CDR3 length: 14 residues. Germline V lookup: CDR1 MNHNS, CDR2 SASEGT. V was trimmed by 6 bases and J by 0 bases, leaving 9 bases between them. The Oncomine TCR Beta short-read assay sequenced DNA from cultured CD4+ T cells. MiXCR was run by TCRdb on the PCR reads, yielding one entry per CDR3 protein. The table lists thousands of distinct CDR3 sequences, around 38% of them singletons. Worth noting for this clonotype: What it binds is not known.

The gene calls are TRBV6-1 and TRBJ1-5; D might be TRBD1 (6 bases). The sample consisted of CD4+ T cells from blood, cultured in vitro. This sequence was found in a human donor in good health. In DNA, the CDR3 is TGTGCCAGCAGGTGGGACAATAGCAATCAGCCCCAGCATTTT. It yields the protein CASRWDNSNQPQHF.